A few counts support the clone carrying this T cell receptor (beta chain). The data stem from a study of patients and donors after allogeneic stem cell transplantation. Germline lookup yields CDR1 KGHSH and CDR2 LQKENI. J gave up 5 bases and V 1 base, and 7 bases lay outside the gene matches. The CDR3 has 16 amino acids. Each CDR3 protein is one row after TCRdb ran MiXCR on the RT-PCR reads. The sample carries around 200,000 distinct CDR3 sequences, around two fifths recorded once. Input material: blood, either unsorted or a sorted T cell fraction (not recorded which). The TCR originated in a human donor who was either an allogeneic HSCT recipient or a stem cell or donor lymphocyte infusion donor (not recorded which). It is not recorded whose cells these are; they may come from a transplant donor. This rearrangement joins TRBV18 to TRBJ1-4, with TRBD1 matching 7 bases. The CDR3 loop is CASSPRLTGTNEKLFF. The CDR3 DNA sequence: TGTGCCAGCTCACCACGGTTGACAGGGACGAATGAAAAACTGTTTTTT.